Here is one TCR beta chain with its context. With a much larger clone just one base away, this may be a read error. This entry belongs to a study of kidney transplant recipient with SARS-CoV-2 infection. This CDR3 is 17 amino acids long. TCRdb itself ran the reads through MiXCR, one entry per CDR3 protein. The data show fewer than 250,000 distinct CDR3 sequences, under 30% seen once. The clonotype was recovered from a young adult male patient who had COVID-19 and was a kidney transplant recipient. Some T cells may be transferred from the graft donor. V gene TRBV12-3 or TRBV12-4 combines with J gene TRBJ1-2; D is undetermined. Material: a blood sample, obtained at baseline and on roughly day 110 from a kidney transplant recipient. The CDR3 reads CAGSVLISFRKTYGYTF. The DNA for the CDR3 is TGTGCCGGCAGTGTCCTCATCAGCTTCCGAAAGACCTATGGCTACACCTTC.